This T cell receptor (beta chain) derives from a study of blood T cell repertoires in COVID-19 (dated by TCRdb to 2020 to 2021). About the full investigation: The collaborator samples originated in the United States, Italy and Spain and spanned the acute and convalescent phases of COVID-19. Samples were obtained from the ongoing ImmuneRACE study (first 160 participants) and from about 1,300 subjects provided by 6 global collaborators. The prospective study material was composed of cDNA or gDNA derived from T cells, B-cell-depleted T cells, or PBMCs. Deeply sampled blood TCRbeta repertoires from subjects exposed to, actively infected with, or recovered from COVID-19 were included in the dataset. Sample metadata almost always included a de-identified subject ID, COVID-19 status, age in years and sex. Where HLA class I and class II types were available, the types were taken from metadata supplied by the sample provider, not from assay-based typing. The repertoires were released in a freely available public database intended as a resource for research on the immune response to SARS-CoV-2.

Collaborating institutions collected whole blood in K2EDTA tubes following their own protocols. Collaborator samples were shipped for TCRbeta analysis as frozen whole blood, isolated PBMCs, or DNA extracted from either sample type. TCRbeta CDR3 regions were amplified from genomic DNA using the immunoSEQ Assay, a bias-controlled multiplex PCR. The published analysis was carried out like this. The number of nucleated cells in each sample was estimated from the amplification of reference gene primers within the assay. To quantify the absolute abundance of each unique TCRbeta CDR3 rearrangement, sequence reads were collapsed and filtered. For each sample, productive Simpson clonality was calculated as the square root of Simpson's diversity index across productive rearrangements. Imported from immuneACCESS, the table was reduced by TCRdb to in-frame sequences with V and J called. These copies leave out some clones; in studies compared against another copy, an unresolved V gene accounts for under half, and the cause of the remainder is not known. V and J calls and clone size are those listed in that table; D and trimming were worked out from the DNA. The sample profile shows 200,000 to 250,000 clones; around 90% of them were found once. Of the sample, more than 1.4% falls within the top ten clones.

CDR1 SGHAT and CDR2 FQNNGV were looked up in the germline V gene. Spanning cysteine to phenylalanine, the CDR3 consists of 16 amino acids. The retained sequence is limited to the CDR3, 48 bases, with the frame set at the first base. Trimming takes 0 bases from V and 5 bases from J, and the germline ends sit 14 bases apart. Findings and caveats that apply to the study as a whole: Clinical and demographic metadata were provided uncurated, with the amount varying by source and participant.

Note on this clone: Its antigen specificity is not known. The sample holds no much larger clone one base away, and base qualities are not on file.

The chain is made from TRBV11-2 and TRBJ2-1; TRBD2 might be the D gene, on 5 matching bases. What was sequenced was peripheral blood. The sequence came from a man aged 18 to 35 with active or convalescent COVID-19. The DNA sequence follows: TGTGCCAGCAGCTTAGACCCGGGAAGATTCCACAATGAGCAGTTCTTC. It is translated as CASSLDPGRFHNEQFF.